This T cell receptor (beta chain) was documented in a study of Ad26.COV2.S vaccination and SARS-CoV-2 variants. Trimming stripped 5 bases from V and 5 bases from J, with 10 bases between. This CDR3 comprises 12 residues. Here immunoSEQ multiplex PCR was the method, and the copy in TCRdb shows in-frame clones only, minus some. The profile shows 350,000 to 450,000 clones, about 90% of them singletons. The rearrangement uses TRBV12-3 or TRBV12-4 and TRBJ2-7, with D perhaps matching TRBD2 (5 bases). This specimen was peripheral blood, taken after recovery from COVID-19. The sequence was collected from a human donor who had recovered from COVID-19. CDR3 protein: CASSLTRNEQYF. The CDR3 DNA is TGTGCCAGCAGTCTTACTAGAAACGAGCAGTACTTC.